This T cell receptor beta chain was obtained from a study of cytomegalovirus exposure and HLA in healthy donors. Study-wide points: Some V segments (TRBV6-2 and TRBV6-3 among them) were excluded as indistinguishable. CMV antigen specificity was confirmed in vitro for a few CMV-associated chains.

This CDR3 has 16 residues. The germline V gene encodes CDR1 GTSNPN and CDR2 SVGIG (reference sequence). Losses at the gene ends were 0 bases for V and 8 bases for J; bases not matched to a gene: 9. Primers: 60 Vbeta forward and 13 Jbeta reverse. Assay used: immunoSEQ multiplex PCR; TCRdb lists only in-frame clones, some missing. The sample includes about 210,000 clones, roughly 73% of them seen just once. This clone was recorded once. Its specificity is unknown. The sequence derives from a boy younger than 18 in good health and CMV-seronegative. This chain links TRBV30 with TRBJ1-6; 8 positions agree with TRBD1. The specimen was PBMCs. The CDR3 loop reads CAWSVSSPGGDSPLHF. CDR3 DNA sequence: TGTGCCTGGAGTGTTTCGAGCCCAGGGGGCGATTCACCCCTCCACTTT.